The T cell receptor beta chain described here comes from a study of CD8+ T cells in alopecia areata. Worth noting for this clone: Antigen: not known.

The CDR3 runs to 15 residues. The germline V gene encodes CDR1 SGHRS and CDR2 YFSETQ. Trimming removed 4 bases at V and 3 bases at J, with 14 bases between. Extracted RNA was reverse transcribed into cDNA, the sequencing template. Measured with immunoSEQ multiplex PCR; TCRdb has only the in-frame clones, and not every one. The sample includes fewer than 4,500 clones, roughly two thirds seen only once; the top ten take about 19%. Whole-study results and caveats: Relative to normal scalp, lesional scalp, especially alopecia totalis/universalis, showed higher clonality. TCR sharing across patients was less clear than in mice, possibly HLA-related. Scalp data also include sequences from resident alphabeta T cells of normal skin.

This receptor was obtained from a human donor in good health. V gene TRBV5-1 combines with J gene TRBJ1-5, with D hard to call. Sequencing was carried out using skin. The CDR3 sequence is CASSRLGDANQPQHF. The CDR3 region has the DNA TGCGCCAGCAGCCGCCTCGGGGATGCCAATCAGCCCCAGCATTTT.